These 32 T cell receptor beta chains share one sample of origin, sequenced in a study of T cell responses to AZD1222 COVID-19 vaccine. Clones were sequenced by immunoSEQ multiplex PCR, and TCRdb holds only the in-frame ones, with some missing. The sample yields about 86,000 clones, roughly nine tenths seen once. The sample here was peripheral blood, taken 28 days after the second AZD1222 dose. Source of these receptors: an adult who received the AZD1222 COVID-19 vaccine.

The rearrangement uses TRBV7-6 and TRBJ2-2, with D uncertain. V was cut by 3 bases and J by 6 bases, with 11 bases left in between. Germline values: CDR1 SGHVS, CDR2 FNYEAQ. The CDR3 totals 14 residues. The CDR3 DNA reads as TGTGCCAGCAGCTTGTCATCCGGCGCCGGGGAGCTGTTTTTT. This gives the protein CASSLSSGAGELFF.

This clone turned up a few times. In nucleotides, the CDR3 is TGTGCCAGCAGCCCCGGGCTGGAGGGCACTGAAGCTTTCTTT. This translates into CASSPGLEGTEAFF. This rearrangement joins TRBV6-2 or TRBV6-3 to TRBJ1-1; D not certain. Germline CDR1 and CDR2: MNHEY and SVGEGT. The CDR3 spans 14 residues. V was trimmed by 6 bases and J by 4 bases, leaving 15 bases between them.

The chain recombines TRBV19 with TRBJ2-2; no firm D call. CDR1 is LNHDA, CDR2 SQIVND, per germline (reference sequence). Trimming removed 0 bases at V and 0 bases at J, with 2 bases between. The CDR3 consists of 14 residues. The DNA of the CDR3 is TGTGCCAGTAGTATAGATGCGAACACCGGGGAGCTGTTTTTT. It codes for CASSIDANTGELFF. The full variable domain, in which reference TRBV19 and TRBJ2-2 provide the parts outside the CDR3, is DGGITQSPKYLFRKEGQNVTLSCEQNLNHDAMYWYRQDPGQGLRLIYYSQIVNDFQKGDIAEGYSVSREKKESFPLTVTSAQKNPTAFYLCASSIDANTGELFFGEGSRLTVL.

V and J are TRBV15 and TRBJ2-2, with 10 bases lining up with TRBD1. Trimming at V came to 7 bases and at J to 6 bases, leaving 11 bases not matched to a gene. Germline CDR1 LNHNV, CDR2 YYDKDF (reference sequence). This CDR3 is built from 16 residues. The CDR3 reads CATISTGTGVAGELFF. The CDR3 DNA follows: TGTGCCACCATCTCAACCGGGACAGGGGTGGCCGGGGAGCTGTTTTTT. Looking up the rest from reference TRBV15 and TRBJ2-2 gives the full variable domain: DAMVIQNPRYQVTQFGKPVTLSCSQTLNHNVMYWYQQKSSQAPKLLFHYYDKDFNNEADTPDNFQSRRPNTSFCFLDIRSPGLGDTAMYLCATISTGTGVAGELFFGEGSRLTVL.

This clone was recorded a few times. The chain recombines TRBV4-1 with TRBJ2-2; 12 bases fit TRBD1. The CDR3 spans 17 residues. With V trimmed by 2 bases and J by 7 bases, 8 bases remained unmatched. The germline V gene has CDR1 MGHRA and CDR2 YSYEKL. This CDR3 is CASSQNPGQGANGELFF. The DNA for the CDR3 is TGCGCCAGCAGCCAAAATCCGGGACAGGGGGCGAACGGGGAGCTGTTTTTT.

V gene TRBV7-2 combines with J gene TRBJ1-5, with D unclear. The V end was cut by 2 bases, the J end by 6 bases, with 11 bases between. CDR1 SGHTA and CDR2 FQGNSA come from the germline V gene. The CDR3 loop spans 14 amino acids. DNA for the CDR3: TGTGCCAGCAGCTTACAGGTTGCGGGTCAGCCCCAGCATTTT. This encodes CASSLQVAGQPQHF.

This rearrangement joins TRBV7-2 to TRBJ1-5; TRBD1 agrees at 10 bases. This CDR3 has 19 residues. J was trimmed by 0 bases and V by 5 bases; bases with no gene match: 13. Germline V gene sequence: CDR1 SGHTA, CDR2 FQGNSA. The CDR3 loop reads CASSAPGQGSLYSNQPQHF. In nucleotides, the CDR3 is TGTGCCAGCAGCGCACCGGGACAGGGGTCCCTATATAGCAATCAGCCCCAGCATTTT.

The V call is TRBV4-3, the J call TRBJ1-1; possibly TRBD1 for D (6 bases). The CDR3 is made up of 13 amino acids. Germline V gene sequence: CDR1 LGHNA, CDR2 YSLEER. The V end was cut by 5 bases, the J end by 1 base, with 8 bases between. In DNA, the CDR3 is TGCGCCAGCAGCAAGACAGGGAACACTGAAGCTTTCTTT. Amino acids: CASSKTGNTEAFF.

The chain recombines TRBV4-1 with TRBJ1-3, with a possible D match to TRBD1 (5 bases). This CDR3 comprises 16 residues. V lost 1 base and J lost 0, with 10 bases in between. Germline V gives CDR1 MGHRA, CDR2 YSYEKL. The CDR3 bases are TGCGCCAGCAGCCAAGGAGGGGACCCCTCTGGAAACACCATATATTTT. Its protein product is CASSQGGDPSGNTIYF.

In nucleotides, the CDR3 is TGCGCCAGCAGCGTCCGGGACAGCTACAATGAGCAGTTCTTC. This codes for CASSVRDSYNEQFF. The chain recombines TRBV5-1 with TRBJ2-1, with 7 bases lining up with TRBD1. CDR3 length: 14 amino acids. Germline assignment: CDR1 SGHRS and CDR2 YFSETQ. J was trimmed by 3 bases and V by 4 bases; bases with no gene match: 4.

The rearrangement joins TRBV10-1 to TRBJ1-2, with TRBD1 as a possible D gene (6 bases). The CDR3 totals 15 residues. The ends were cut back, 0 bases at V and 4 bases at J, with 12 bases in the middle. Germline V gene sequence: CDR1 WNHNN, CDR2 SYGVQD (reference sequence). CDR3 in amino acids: CASSESPSGAYGYTF. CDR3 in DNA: TGCGCCAGCAGTGAGTCCCCCTCAGGGGCCTATGGCTACACCTTC.

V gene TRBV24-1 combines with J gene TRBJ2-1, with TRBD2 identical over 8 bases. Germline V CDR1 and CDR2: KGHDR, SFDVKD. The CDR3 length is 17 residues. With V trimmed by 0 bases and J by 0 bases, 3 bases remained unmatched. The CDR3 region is CATSDLDSGDSYNEQFF. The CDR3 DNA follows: TGTGCCACCAGTGATTTGGATAGCGGGGACTCCTACAATGAGCAGTTCTTC.

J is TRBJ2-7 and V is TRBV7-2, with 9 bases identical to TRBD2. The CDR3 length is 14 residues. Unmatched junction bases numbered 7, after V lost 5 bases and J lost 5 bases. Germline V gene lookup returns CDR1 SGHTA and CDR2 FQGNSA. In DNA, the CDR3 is TGTGCCAGCAGCATTAGCGGGGGTATCCACGAGCAGTACTTC. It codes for CASSISGGIHEQYF. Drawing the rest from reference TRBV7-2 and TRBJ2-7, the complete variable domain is GAGVSQSPSNKVTEKGKDVELRCDPISGHTALYWYRQSLGQGLEFLIYFQGNSAPDKSGLPSDRFSAERTGGSVSTLTIQRTQQEDSAVYLCASSISGGIHEQYFGPGTRLTVT.

The CDR3 coding sequence is TGTGCCAGCAGCTCCCTGGACAGGGGGCTGGGTGGTGAGCAGTTCTTC. It translates to CASSSLDRGLGGEQFF. The genes are TRBV11-3 and TRBJ2-1; 11 nucleotides align to TRBD1. Germline lookup yields CDR1 SGHNT and CDR2 YENEEA. The length of the CDR3 is 16 residues. The V segment lost 4 bases and the J segment 9 bases; nucleotides outside the gene matches: 11.

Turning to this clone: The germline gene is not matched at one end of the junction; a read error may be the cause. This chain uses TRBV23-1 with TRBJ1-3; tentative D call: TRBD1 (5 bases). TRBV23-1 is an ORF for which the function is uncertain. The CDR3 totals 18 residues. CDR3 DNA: TGCGCCAGCAGGCAATTCAAGGGCAGGGTAGGACGGAGAAACACCATATATTTT. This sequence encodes CASRQFKGRVGRRNTIYF.

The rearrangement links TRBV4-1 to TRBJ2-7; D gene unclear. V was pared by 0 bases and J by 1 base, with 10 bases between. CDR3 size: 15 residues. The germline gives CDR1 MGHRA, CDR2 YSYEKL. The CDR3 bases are TGCGCCAGCAGCCAAGATAGAACGGGTTCCTACGAGCAGTACTTC. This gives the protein CASSQDRTGSYEQYF.

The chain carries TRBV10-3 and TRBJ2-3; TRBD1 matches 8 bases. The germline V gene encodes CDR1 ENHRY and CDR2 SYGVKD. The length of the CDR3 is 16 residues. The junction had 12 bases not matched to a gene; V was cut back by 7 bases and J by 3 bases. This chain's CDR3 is CAITGDLGQGTDTQYF. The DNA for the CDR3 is TGTGCCATCACCGGAGACTTAGGACAGGGAACAGATACGCAGTATTTT.

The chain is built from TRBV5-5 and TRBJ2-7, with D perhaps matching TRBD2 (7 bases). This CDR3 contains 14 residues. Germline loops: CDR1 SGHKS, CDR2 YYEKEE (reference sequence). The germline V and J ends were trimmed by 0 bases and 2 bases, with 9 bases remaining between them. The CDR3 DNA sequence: TGTGCCAGCAGCTTGGAAGGGGGGGCCTACGAGCAGTACTTC. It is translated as CASSLEGGAYEQYF.

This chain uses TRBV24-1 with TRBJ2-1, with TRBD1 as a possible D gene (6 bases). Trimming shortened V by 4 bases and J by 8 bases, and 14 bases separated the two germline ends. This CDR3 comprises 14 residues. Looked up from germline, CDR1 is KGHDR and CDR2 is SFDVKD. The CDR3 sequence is CATSDRGVDDEQFF. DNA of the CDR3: TGTGCCACCAGTGACAGGGGAGTTGACGATGAGCAGTTCTTC.

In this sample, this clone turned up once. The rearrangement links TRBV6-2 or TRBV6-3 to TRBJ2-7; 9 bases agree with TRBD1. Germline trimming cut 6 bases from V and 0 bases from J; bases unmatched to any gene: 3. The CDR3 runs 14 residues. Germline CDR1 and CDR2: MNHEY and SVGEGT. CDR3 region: CASSGQGSSYEQYF. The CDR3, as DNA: TGTGCCAGCAGCGGACAGGGGAGCTCCTACGAGCAGTACTTC.

The DNA for the CDR3 is TGCGCCAGCAGCTTGGGCACTTTGGGTCAGCCCCAGCATTTT. It yields the protein CASSLGTLGQPQHF. V and J are TRBV5-1 and TRBJ1-5; D remains unclear. The CDR3 is made up of 14 amino acids. Germline loops: CDR1 SGHRS, CDR2 YFSETQ. Trimming took off 0 bases at V and 6 bases at J, with 10 bases between the two ends.

This chain's CDR3 is CASSNRGTRGGTDTQYF. CDR3 in DNA: TGTGCCAGCAGCAACCGGGGGACCCGGGGCGGCACAGATACGCAGTATTTT. The chain links TRBV3-1 (or the pseudogene TRBV3-2) to TRBJ2-3; maybe TRBD2 (6 bases). This CDR3 region has 17 residues. Germline CDR1 and CDR2: LGHDT and YNNKEL (reference sequence). The V gene lost 5 bases and the J gene lost 1 base, with 19 bases spanning the gap.

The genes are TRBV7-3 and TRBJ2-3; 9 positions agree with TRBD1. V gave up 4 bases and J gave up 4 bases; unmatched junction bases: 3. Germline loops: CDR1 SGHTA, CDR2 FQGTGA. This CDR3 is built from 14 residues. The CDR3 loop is CASSSQGAADTQYF. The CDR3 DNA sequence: TGTGCCAGCAGCTCACAGGGGGCGGCAGATACGCAGTATTTT.

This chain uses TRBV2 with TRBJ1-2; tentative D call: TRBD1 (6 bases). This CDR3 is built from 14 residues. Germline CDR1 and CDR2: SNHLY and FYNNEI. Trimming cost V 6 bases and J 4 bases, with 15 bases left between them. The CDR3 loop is CASSPGDDGYGYTF. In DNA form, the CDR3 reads TGTGCCAGCAGCCCAGGGGACGATGGCTATGGCTACACCTTC. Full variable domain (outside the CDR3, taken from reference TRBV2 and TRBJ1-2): EPEVTQTPSHQVTQMGQEVILRCVPISNHLYFYWYRQILGQKVEFLVSFYNNEISEKSEIFDDQFSVERPDGSNFTLKIRSTKLEDSAMYFCASSPGDDGYGYTFGSGTRLTVV.

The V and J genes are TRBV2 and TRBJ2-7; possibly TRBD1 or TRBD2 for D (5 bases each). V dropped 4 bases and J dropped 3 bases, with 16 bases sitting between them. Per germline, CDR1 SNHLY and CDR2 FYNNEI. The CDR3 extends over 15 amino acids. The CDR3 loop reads CASSGSGTSNYEQYF. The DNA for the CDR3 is TGTGCCAGCAGTGGATCGGGGACCTCCAACTACGAGCAGTACTTC.

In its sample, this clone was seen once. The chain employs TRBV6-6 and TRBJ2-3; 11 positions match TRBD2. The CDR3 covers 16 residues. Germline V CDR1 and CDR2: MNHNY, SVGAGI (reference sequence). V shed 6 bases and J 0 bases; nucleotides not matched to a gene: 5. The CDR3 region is CASSHTSGGSTDTQYF. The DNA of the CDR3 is TGTGCCAGCAGCCACACTAGCGGGGGAAGCACAGATACGCAGTATTTT.

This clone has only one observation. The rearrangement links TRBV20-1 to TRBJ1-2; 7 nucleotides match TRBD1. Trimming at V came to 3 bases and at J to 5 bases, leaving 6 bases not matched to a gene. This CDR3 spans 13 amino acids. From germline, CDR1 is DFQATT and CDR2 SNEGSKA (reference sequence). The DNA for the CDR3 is TGCAGTGCTAGTGGGACAGAGGATTATGGCTACACCTTC. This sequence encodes CSASGTEDYGYTF.

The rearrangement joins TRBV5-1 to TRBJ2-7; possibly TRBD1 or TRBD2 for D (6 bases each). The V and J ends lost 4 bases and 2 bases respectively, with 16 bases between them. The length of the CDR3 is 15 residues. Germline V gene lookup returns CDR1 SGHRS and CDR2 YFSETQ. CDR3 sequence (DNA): TGCGCCAGCAGCCCCTTGGGGGGCGATACCTACGAGCAGTACGTC. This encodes CASSPLGGDTYEQYV.

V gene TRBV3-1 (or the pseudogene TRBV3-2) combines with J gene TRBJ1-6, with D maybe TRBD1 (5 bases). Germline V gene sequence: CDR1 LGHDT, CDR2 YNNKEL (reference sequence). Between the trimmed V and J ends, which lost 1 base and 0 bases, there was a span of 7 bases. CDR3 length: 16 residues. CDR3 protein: CASSQGGGSYNSPLHF. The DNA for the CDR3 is TGTGCCAGCAGCCAAGGTGGGGGCTCCTATAATTCACCCCTCCACTTT.

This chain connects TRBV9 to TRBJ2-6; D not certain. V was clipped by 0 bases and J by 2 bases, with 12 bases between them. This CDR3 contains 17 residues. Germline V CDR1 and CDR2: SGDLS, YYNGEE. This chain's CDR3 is CASSVDARAPGANVLTF. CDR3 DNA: TGTGCCAGCAGCGTAGACGCCCGGGCGCCTGGGGCCAACGTCCTGACTTTC.

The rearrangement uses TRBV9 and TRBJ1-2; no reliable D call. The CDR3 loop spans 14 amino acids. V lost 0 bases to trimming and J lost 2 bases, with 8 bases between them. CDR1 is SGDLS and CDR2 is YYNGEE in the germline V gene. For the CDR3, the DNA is TGTGCCAGCAGCGTAGAGGAACGGAACTATGGCTACACCTTC. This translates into CASSVEERNYGYTF.

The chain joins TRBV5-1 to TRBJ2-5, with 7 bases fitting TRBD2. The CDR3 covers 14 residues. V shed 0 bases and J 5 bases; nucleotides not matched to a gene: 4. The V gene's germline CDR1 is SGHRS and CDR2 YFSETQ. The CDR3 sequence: CASSLGLASETQYF. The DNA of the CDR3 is TGCGCCAGCAGCTTGGGACTAGCAAGTGAGACCCAGTACTTC.